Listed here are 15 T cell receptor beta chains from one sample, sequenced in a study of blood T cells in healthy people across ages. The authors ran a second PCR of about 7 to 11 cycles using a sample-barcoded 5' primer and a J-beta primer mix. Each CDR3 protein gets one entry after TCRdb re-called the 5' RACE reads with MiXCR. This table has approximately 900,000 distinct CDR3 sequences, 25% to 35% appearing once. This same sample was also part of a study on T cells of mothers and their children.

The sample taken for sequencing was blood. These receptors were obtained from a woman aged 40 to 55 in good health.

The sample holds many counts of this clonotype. CDR3 sequence: CASDGWRYGYTF. The DNA for the CDR3 is TGTGCCAGCGACGGTTGGAGGTATGGCTACACCTTC. V usage is TRBV9 and J usage is TRBJ1-2, with unresolved D. CDR3 length: 12 residues. The V and J ends lost 7 bases and 5 bases respectively, with 12 bases between them. Germline CDR1 and CDR2: SGDLS and YYNGEE. Variable domain in full (rest from reference TRBV9 and TRBJ1-2): DSGVTQTPKHLITATGQRVTLRCSPRSGDLSVYWYQQSLDQGLQFLIQYYNGEERAKGNILERFSAQQFPDLHSELNLSSLELGDSALYFCASDGWRYGYTFGSGTRLTVV.

The CDR3 loop is CASSPTPYYGYTF. The CDR3 bases are TGTGCCAGCAGCCCGACACCCTACTATGGCTACACCTTC. The gene calls are TRBV12-3 or TRBV12-4 and TRBJ1-2; no clear D gene. V dropped 6 bases and J dropped 3 bases, with 11 bases sitting between them. This CDR3 is 13 amino acids long.

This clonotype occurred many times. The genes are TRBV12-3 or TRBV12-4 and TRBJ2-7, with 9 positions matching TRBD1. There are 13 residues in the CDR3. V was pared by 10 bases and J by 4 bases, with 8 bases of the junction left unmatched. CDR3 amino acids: CAIAETGGYEQYF. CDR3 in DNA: TGTGCCATCGCGGAGACAGGGGGATACGAGCAGTACTTC.

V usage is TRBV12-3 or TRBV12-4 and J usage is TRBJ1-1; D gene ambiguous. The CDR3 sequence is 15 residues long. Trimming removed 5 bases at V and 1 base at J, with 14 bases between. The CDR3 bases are TGTGCCAGCAGTCCCTCCGGGATACCGAACACTGAAGCTTTCTTT. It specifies CASSPSGIPNTEAFF.

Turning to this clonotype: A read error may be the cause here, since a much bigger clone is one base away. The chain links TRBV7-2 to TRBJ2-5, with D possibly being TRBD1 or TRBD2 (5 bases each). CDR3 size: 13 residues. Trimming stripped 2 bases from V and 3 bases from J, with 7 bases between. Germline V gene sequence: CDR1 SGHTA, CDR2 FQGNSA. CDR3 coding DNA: TGTGCCAGCAGCTTATGGGACGAAGAGACCCAGTACTTC. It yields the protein CASSLWDEETQYF.

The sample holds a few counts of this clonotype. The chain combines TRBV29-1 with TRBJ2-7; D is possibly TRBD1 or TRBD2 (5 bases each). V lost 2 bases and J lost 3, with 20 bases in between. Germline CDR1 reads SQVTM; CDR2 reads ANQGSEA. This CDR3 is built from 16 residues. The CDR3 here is CSVEFFEIGEIYEQYF. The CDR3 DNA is TGCAGCGTTGAATTTTTTGAGATAGGGGAGATCTACGAGCAGTACTTC.

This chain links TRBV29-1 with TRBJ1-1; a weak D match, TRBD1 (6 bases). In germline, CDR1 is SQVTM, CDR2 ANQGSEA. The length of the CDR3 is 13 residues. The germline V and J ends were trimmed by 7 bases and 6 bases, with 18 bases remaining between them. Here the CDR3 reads CSALQGTRAEAFF. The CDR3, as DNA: TGCAGCGCCCTACAGGGCACAAGGGCTGAAGCTTTCTTT. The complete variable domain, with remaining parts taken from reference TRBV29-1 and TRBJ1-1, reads SAVISQKPSRDICQRGTSLTIQCQVDSQVTMMFWYRQQPGQSLTLIATANQGSEATYESGFVIDKFPISRPNLTFSTLTVSNMSPEDSSIYLCSALQGTRAEAFFGQGTRLTVV.

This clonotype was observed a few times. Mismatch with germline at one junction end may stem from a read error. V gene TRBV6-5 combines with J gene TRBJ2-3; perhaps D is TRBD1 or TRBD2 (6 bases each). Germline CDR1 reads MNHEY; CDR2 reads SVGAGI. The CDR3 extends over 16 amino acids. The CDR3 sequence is CASSYPPGAGTDTRYF. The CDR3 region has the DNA TGTGCCAGCAGTTACCCGCCGGGGGCGGGCACAGATACGCGGTATTTT.

CDR3: CASSLSGRNEQFF. CDR3 bases: TGTGCCAGCAGCCTTTCGGGCAGGAATGAGCAGTTCTTC. The chain combines TRBV7-2 with TRBJ2-1, with D hard to call. Trimming stripped 5 bases from V and 7 bases from J, with 12 bases between. The CDR3 extends over 13 amino acids. The germline gives CDR1 SGHTA, CDR2 FQGNSA.

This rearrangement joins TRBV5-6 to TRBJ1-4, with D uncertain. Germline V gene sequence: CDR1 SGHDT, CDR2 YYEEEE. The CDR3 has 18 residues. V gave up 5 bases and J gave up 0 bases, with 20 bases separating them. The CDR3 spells CASSSIGRRTTTNEKLFF. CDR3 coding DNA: TGTGCCAGCAGTTCCATTGGGAGACGGACTACAACTAATGAAAAACTGTTTTTT.

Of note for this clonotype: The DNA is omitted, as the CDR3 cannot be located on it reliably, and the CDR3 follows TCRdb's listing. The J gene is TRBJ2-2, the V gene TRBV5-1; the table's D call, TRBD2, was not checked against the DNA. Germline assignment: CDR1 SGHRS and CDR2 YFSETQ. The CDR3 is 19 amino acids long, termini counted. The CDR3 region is CASSPQGQTYEQYFGELFF.

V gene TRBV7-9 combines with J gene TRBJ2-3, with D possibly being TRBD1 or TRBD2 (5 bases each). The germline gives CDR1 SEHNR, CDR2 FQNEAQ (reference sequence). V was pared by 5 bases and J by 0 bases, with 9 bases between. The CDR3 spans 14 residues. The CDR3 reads CASSKGPSTDTQYF. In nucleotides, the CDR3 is TGTGCCAGCAGCAAGGGACCGAGCACAGATACGCAGTATTTT.

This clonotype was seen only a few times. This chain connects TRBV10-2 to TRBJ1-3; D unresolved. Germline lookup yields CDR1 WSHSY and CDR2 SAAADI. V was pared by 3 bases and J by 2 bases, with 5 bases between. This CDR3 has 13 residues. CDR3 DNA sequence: TGCGCCAGCAGTGAACAGACTGGAAACACCATATATTTT. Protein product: CASSEQTGNTIYF.

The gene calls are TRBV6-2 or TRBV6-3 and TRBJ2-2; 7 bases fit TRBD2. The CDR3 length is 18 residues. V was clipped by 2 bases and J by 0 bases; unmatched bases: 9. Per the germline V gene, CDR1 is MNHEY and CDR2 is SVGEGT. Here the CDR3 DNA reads TGTGCCAGCAGTTACGCGAGAGCGGGAACTACGAACACCGGGGAGCTGTTTTTT. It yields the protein CASSYARAGTTNTGELFF.

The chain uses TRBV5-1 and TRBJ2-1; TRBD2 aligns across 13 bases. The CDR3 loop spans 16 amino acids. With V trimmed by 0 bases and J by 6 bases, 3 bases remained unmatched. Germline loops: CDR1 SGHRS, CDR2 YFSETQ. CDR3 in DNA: TGCGCCAGCAGCTTGGATGGGACTAGCGGGGTCAATGAGCAGTTCTTC. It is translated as CASSLDGTSGVNEQFF.